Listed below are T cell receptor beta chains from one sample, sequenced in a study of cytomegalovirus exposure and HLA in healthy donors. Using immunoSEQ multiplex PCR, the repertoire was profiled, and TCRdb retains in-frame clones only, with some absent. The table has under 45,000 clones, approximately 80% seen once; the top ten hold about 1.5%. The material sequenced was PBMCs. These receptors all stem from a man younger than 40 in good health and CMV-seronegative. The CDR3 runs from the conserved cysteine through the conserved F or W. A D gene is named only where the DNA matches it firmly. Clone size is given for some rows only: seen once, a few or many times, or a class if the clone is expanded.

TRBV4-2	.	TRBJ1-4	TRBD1	TGTGCCAGCAGCCCGTCGAGAGGGGGCGGTGAAAAACTGTTTTTT	CASSPSRGGGEKLFF
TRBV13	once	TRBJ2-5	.	TGTGCCAGCAGCTTCCGCCCAGACCAAGAGACCCAGTACTTC	CASSFRPDQETQYF
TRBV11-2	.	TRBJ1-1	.	TGTGCCAGCAGCATAAATCCAGGGGTAAGACTCTGGGACACTGAAGCTTTCTTT	CASSINPGVRLWDTEAFF
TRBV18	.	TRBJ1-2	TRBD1	TGTGCCAGCTCACCAAATCGGGACAGCTTTTCTAACTATGGCTACACCTTC	CASSPNRDSFSNYGYTF
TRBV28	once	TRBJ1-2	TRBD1	TGTGCCAGCAGTCACCCCGGGACAGGGGCCCATGGCTACACCTTC	CASSHPGTGAHGYTF
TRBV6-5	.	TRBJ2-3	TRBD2	TGTGCCAGCAGTTACTCGACTGCGGGAGACACAGATACGCAGTATTTT	CASSYSTAGDTDTQYF
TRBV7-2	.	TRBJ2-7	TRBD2	TGTGCCAGCAGCTTAGCGCCAGCGGGAGGGCCGGGCGAGCAGTACTTC	CASSLAPAGGPGEQYF
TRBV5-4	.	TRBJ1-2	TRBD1	TGTGCCAGCAGCGCAGGACAGGGAACTTCTGGCTACACCTTC	CASSAGQGTSGYTF
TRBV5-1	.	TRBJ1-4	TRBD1	TGCGCCAGCAGCTCTTCAACAGGGGGCACTAATGAAAAACTGTTTTTT	CASSSSTGGTNEKLFF
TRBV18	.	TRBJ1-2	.	TGTGCCAGCTCACCGGTCGACAGGGGCTACACCTTC	CASSPVDRGYTF
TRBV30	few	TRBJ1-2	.	TGTGCCTGGAGTGTACCGCCTGAGGGAGGGTCCCCCTATGGCTACACCTTC	CAWSVPPEGGSPYGYTF
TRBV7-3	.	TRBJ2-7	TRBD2	TGTGCCAGCACCTACTATCTCCCCGGGACTAGCGGGACCGAGCAGTACTTC	CASTYYLPGTSGTEQYF
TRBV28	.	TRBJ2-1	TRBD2	TGTGCCAGCAGTTTACTGAGCGGGAGTAGGAATGAGCAGTTCTTC	CASSLLSGSRNEQFF
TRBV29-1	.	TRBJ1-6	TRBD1	TGCAGCGTTGAAACAGGGGGCAGGAATTCACCCCTCCACTTT	CSVETGGRNSPLHF
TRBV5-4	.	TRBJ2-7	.	TGTGCCAGCAGCTTAAAAGCAGGGGAACCACGACTCTCCTACGAGCAGTACTTC	CASSLKAGEPRLSYEQYF
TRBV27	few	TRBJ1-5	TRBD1	TGTGCCAGCAGTCGCATAGGGACAGGCGGCAATCAGCCCCAGCATTTT	CASSRIGTGGNQPQHF
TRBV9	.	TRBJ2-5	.	TGTGCCAGCAGCGGGGCAGGTAGGGGACAAGAGACCCAGTACTTC	CASSGAGRGQETQYF
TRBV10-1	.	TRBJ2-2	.	TGCGCCAGCAGATTGGACAGGAACACCGGGGAGCTGTTTTTT	CASRLDRNTGELFF
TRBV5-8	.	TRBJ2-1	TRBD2	TGTGCCAGCAGCTCGACTAGCGGGAGTTGGAATGAGCAGTTCTTC	CASSSTSGSWNEQFF
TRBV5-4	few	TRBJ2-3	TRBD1	TGTGCCAGCAACCCGGGACAGGGGGCGGGACGCACAGATACGCAGTATTTT	CASNPGQGAGRTDTQYF
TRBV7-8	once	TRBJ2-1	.	TGTGCAAGCCGTCAGGGGGGCGCTCCGGGTGAGCAGTTCTTC	CASRQGGAPGEQFF
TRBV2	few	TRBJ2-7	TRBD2	TGTGCCAGCAGTGAAGCGGGGAGGGTGGAGGAGCAGTACTTC	CASSEAGRVEEQYF
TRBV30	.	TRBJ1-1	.	TGTGCCTGGAGTGGGGGGCGTGGTGAAGCTTTCTTT	CAWSGGRGEAFF
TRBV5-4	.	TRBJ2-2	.	TGTGCCAGCAGCTTTGGGGGGGCGAAAGGCACCGGGGAGCTGTTTTTT	CASSFGGAKGTGELFF
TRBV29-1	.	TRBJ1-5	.	TGCAGCACTCAGGGGAGAGGCAGCAATCAGCCCCAGCATTTT	CSTQGRGSNQPQHF
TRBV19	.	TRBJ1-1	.	TGTGCCAGCAGACGGGGTTTCACTGAAGCTTTCTTT	CASRRGFTEAFF
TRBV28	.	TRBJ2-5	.	TGTGCCAGCAGCTTACCGACTAACCAAGAGACCCAGTACTTC	CASSLPTNQETQYF
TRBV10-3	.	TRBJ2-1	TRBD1	TGTGCCATCAGTGGCCAGACGACAGGGATCTCCTACAATGAGCAGTTCTTC	CAISGQTTGISYNEQFF
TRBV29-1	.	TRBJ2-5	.	TGCAGCGTTGGCGGTGGTGGTGGAGAGACCCAGTACTTC	CSVGGGGGETQYF
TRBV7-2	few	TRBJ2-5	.	TGTGCCAGCAGCTTAGCGCATCGGGTGACCGAGGCGACCCAGTACTTC	CASSLAHRVTEATQYF
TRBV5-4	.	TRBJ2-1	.	TGTGCCAGCAGCCTTCCCCCTACCGGGACTCAAGTGAGTGAGCAGTTCTTC	CASSLPPTGTQVSEQFF
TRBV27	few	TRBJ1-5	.	TGTGCCAGCAGCTGGGGCGCGGATAATCAGCCCCAGCATTTT	CASSWGADNQPQHF
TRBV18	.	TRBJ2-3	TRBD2	TGTGCCAGCTCACCTCGCCTAGCGGGTAGCACAGATACGCAGTATTTT	CASSPRLAGSTDTQYF
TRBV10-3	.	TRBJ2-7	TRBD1	TGTGCCATCAGTTCCGGGACAGGATCCTCCGAGCAGTACTTC	CAISSGTGSSEQYF
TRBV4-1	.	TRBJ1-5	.	TGCGCCAGCAGCCAAGAAGGGGGGGATCAGCCCCAGCATTTT	CASSQEGGDQPQHF